This TCR beta chain derives from a study of PD-1 blockade in classical Hodgkin lymphoma. CDR3 length: 13 residues. CDR1 and CDR2 from the germline V gene are SGHRS and YFSETQ. The ends were cut back, 4 bases at V and 8 bases at J, with 12 bases in the middle. The data were produced by immunoSEQ multiplex PCR, yet TCRdb's version contains in-frame clones alone and is incomplete. This sample yields 30,000 to 35,000 clones, of which about nine tenths are seen a single time; less than 0.3% belongs to the top ten. There was relapse after autologous stem cell transplantation in every patient, and there was variation in brentuximab vedotin exposure. From thawed PBMCs, CD4+ T cells were purified using magnetic negative selection.

The sample was CD4+ T cells from blood, taken at baseline. The chain is built from TRBV5-1 and TRBJ2-2; D is undetermined. The sequence came from a human donor with classical Hodgkin lymphoma. The CDR3: CASSPTTTGELFF. For the CDR3, the DNA is TGCGCCAGCAGCCCTACCACCACTGGGGAGCTGTTTTTT.